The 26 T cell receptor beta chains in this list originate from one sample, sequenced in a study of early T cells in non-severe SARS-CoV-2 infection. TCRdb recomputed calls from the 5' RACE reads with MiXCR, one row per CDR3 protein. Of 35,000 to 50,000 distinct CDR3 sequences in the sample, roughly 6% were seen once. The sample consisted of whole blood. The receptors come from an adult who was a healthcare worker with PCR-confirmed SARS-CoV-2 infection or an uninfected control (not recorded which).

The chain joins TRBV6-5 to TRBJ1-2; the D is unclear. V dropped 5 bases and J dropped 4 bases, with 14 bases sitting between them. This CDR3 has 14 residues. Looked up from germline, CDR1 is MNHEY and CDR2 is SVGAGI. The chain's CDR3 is CASSTRRQSYGYTF. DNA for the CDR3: TGTGCCAGCAGTACTCGTCGGCAGAGCTATGGCTACACCTTC.

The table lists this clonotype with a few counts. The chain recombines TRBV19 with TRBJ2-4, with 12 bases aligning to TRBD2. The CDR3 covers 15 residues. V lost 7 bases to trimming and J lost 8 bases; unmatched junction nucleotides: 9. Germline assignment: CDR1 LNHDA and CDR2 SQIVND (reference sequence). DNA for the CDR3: TGTGCCAGTAAGCTAGCGGGGGGGCTGATTGACATTCAGTACTTC. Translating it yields CASKLAGGLIDIQYF.

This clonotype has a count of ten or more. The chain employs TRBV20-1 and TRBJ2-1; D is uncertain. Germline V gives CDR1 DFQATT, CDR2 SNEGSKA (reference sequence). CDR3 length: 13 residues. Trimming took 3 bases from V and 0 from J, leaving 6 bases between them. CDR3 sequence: CSASESSYNEQFF. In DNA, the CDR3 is TGCAGTGCTAGCGAGAGCTCCTACAATGAGCAGTTCTTC.

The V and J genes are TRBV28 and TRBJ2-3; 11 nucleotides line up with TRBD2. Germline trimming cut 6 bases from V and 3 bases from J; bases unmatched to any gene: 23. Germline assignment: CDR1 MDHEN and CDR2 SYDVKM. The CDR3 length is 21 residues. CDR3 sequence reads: CASSLQVVRLAGGGQTDTQYF. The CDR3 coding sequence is TGTGCCAGCAGCCTACAGGTTGTGCGGCTAGCGGGGGGAGGGCAGACAGATACGCAGTATTTT.

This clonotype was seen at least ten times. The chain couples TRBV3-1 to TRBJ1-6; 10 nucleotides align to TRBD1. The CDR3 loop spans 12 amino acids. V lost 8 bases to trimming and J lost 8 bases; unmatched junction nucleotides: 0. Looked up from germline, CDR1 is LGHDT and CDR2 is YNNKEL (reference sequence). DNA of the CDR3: TGTGCCAGCGGGACAGGGGATTCACCCCTCCACTTT. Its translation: CASGTGDSPLHF.

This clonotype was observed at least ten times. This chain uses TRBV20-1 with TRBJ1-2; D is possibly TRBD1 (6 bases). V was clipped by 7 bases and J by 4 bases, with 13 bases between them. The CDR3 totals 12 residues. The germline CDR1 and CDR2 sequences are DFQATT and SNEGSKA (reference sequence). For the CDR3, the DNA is TGCAGTGTTCGCCCGGGGGCCTATGGCTACACCTTC. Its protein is CSVRPGAYGYTF.

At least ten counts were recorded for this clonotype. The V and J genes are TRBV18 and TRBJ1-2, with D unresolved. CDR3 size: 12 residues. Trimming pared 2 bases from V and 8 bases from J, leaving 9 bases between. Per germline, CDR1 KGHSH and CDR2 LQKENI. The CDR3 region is CASSPSISGYTF. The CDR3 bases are TGTGCCAGCTCACCATCCATTTCGGGCTACACCTTC.

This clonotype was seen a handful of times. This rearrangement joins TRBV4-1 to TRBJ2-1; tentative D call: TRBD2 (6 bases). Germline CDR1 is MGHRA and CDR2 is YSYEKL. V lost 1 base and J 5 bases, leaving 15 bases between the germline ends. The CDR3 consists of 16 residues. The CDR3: CASSQGNSGNDNEQFF. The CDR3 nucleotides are TGCGCCAGCAGCCAAGGAAATAGCGGCAATGACAATGAGCAGTTCTTC.

CDR3 sequence reads: CASSPHQPQHF. The CDR3 DNA follows: TGTGCCAGCAGTCCCCATCAGCCCCAGCATTTT. This rearrangement joins TRBV27 to TRBJ1-5; D uncertain. V was pared by 5 bases and J by 5 bases, with 4 bases between. From germline, CDR1 is MNHEY and CDR2 SMNVEV (reference sequence). This CDR3 is 11 amino acids long.

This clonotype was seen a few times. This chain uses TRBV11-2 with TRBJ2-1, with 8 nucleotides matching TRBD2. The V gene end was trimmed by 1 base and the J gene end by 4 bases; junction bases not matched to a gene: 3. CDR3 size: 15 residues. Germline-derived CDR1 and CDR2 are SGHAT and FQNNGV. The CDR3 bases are TGTGCCAGCAGCTTAGTCCGGGGGGGATACAATGAGCAGTTCTTC. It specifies CASSLVRGGYNEQFF.

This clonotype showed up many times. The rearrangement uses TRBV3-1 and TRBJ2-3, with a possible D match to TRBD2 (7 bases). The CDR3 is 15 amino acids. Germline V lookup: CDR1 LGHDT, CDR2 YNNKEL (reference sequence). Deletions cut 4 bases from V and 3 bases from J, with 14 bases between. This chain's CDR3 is CASSPPGGKTDTQYF. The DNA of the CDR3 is TGTGCCAGCAGCCCGCCGGGGGGCAAGACAGATACGCAGTATTTT.

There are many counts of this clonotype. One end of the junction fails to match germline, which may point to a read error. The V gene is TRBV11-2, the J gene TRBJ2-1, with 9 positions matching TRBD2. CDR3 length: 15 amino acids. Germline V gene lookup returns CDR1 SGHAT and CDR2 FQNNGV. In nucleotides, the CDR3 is TGTGCCAGCAGCTTAGACGGGACTAGCTACGATGAGCAGTTCTTC. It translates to CASSLDGTSYDEQFF.

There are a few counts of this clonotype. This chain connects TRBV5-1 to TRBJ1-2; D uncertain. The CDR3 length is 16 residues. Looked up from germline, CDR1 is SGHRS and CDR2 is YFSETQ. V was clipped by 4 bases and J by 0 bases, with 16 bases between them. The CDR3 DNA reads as TGCGCCAGCAGCCTTGATATCGGGCGTCCTAACTATGGCTACACCTTC. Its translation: CASSLDIGRPNYGYTF.

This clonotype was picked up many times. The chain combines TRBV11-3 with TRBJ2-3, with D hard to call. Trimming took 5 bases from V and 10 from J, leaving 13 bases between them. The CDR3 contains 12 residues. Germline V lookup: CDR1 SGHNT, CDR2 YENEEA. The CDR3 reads CASSPVTFSQYF. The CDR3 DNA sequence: TGTGCCAGCAGCCCCGTGACGTTTTCGCAGTATTTT. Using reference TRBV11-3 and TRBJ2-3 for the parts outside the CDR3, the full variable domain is EAGVVQSPRYKIIEKKQPVAFWCNPISGHNTLYWYLQNLGQGPELLIRYENEEAVDDSQLPKDRFSAERLKGVDSTLKIQPAELGDSAVYLCASSPVTFSQYFGPGTRLTVL.

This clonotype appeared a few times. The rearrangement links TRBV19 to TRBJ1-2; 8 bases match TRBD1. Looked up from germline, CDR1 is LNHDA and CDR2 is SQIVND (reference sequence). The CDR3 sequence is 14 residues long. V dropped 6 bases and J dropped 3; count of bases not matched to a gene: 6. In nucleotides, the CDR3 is TGTGCCAGTAGGAGGGGACAGGTTCACTATGGCTACACCTTC. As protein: CASRRGQVHYGYTF.

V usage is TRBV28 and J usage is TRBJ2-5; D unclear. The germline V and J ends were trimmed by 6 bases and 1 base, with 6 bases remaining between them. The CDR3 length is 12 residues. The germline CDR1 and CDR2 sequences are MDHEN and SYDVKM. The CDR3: CASRATQETQYF. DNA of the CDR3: TGTGCCAGCAGGGCTACCCAAGAGACCCAGTACTTC.

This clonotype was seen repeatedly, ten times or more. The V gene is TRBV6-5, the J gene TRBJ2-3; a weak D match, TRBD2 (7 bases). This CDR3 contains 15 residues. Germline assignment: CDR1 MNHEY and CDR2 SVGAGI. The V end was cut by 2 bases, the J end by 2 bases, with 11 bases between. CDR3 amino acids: CASSYGRGATDTQYF. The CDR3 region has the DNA TGTGCCAGCAGTTACGGCCGGGGGGCCACAGATACGCAGTATTTT.

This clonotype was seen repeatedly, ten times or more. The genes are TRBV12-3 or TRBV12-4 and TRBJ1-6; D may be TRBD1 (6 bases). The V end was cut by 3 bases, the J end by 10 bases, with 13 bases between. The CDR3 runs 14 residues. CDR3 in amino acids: CASSLKGGKSPLHF. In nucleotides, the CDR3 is TGTGCCAGCAGTTTGAAGGGGGGGAAGTCACCCCTCCACTTT.

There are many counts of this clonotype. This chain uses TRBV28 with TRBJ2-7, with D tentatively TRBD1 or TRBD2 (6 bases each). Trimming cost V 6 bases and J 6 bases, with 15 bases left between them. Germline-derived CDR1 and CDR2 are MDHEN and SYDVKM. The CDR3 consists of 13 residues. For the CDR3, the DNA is TGTGCCAGCAGAAACAGGGAGGCGGGCGAGCAGTACTTC. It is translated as CASRNREAGEQYF.

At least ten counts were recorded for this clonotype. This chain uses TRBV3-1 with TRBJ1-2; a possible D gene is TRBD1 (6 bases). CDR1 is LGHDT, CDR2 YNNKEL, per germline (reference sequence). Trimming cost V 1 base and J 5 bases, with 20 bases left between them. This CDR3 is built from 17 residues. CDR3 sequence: CASSQVLGGARAYGYTF. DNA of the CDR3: TGTGCCAGCAGCCAAGTTCTAGGGGGGGCGAGGGCGTATGGCTACACCTTC.

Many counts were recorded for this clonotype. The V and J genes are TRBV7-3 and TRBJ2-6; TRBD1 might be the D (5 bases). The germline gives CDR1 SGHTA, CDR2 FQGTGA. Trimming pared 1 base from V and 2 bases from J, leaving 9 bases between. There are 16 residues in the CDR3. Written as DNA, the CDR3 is TGTGCCAGCAGCTTAAATGGCAGGGCTGGGGCCAACGTCCTGACTTTC. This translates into CASSLNGRAGANVLTF.

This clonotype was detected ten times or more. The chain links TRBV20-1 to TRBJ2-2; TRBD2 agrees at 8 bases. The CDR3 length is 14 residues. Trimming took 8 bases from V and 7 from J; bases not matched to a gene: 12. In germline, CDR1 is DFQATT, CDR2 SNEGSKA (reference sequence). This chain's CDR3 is CSSGTSKGGGELFF. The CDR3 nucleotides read TGCAGTTCCGGGACTAGTAAGGGAGGCGGGGAGCTGTTTTTT.

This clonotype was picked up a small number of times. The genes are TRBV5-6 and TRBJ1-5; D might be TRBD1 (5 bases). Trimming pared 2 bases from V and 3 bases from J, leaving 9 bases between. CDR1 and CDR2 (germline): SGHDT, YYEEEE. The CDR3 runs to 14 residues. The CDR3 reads CASSLRGSNQPQHF. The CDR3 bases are TGTGCCAGCAGCTTAAGGGGTTCCAATCAGCCCCAGCATTTT.

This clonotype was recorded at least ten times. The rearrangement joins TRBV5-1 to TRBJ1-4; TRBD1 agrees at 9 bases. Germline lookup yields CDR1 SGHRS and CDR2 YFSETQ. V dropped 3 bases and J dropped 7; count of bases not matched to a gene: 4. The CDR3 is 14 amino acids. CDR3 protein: CASSSGTGFEKLFF. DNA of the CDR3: TGCGCCAGCAGCTCCGGGACAGGGTTTGAAAAACTGTTTTTT.

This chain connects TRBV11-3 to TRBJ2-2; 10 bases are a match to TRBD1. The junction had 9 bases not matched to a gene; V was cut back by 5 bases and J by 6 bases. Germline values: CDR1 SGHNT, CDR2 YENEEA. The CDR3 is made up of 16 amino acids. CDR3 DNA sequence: TGTGCCAGCAGCCTACCGGGACAGGGGACCGCCGGGGAGCTGTTTTTT. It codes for CASSLPGQGTAGELFF. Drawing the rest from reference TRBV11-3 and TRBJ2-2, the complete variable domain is EAGVVQSPRYKIIEKKQPVAFWCNPISGHNTLYWYLQNLGQGPELLIRYENEEAVDDSQLPKDRFSAERLKGVDSTLKIQPAELGDSAVYLCASSLPGQGTAGELFFGEGSRLTVL.

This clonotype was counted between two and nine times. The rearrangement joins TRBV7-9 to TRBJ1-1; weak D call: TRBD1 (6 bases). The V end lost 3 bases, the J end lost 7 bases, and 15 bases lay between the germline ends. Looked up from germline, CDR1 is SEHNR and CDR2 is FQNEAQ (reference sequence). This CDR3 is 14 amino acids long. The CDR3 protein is CASSFRGTHDEAFF. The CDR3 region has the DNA TGTGCCAGCAGCTTTAGGGGGACCCACGATGAAGCTTTCTTT.